The 24 T cell receptor beta chains below all came from one sample that was sequenced in a study of siplizumab effects on memory and regulatory T cells. TCRdb keeps only in-frame clones here, not all; method: immunoSEQ multiplex PCR. The table records around 100,000 clones, around nine tenths of them present only once. Sequencing was done on a sample of CD4+ T cells sorted from blood. The receptor set was obtained from a human donor in good health.

The V and J genes are TRBV28 and TRBJ2-3; maybe TRBD2 (6 bases). CDR3 length: 13 amino acids. V lost 2 bases, J lost 6 bases, and 9 bases lay in between. Germline assignment: CDR1 MDHEN and CDR2 SYDVKM. DNA of the CDR3: TGTGCCAGCAGTTTAACGGGAGAGGATACGCAGTATTTT. It yields the protein CASSLTGEDTQYF.

The CDR3 spells CASRQTGTEKLFF. The CDR3, as DNA: TGTGCCAGCAGACAAACAGGGACTGAAAAACTGTTTTTT. The genes are TRBV27 and TRBJ1-4, with D maybe TRBD1 (6 bases). Germline CDR1 and CDR2: MNHEY and SMNVEV (reference sequence). This CDR3 is 13 amino acids long. Trimming shortened V by 6 bases and J by 7 bases, and 12 bases separated the two germline ends.

This clone came up once. The chain recombines TRBV4-1 with TRBJ2-3; a possible D gene is TRBD1 (6 bases). Trimming removed 4 bases at V and 0 bases at J, with 11 bases between. This CDR3 region has 15 residues. From germline, CDR1 is MGHRA and CDR2 YSYEKL. CDR3 sequence (DNA): TGCGCCAGCAGCCCCACAGGGTCTAGCACAGATACGCAGTATTTT. Translated, it gives CASSPTGSSTDTQYF.

The chain joins TRBV5-1 to TRBJ2-5, with D tentatively TRBD1 (6 bases). CDR1 is SGHRS, CDR2 YFSETQ, per germline. Trimming removed 0 bases from V and 9 bases from J, with 15 bases in between. This CDR3 has 14 residues. The CDR3 DNA is TGCGCCAGCAGCTTGGCAGGGGAAAACCTGCCCCAGTACTTC. Encoded protein: CASSLAGENLPQYF.

This rearrangement joins TRBV6-5 to TRBJ2-1; 8 bases are a match to TRBD2. V was pared by 6 bases and J by 7 bases, with 8 bases of the junction left unmatched. The CDR3 sequence is 14 residues long. CDR1 and CDR2 (germline): MNHEY, SVGAGI. The CDR3 loop is CASRSAGVVNEQFF. CDR3 nucleotide sequence: TGTGCCAGCAGATCAGCGGGAGTGGTGAATGAGCAGTTCTTC.

This clone showed up just once. The chain recombines TRBV6-6 with TRBJ2-1; tentatively, D is TRBD2 (6 bases). CDR1 and CDR2 from the germline V gene are MNHNY and SVGAGI (reference sequence). The CDR3 contains 14 residues. The V gene lost 2 bases and the J gene lost 3 bases, with 8 bases spanning the gap. The CDR3 reads CASSYRGIYNEQFF. The CDR3 bases are TGTGCCAGCAGTTACCGGGGGATCTACAATGAGCAGTTCTTC.

V is TRBV4-1 and J is TRBJ1-2, with 7 positions matching TRBD1. Germline CDR1 is MGHRA and CDR2 is YSYEKL. The CDR3 length is 16 residues. The junction had 8 bases not matched to a gene; V was cut back by 0 bases and J by 4 bases. CDR3 coding DNA: TGCGCCAGCAGCCAAGATAAGCGACAGGGACTCTATGGCTACACCTTC. The encoded protein is CASSQDKRQGLYGYTF.

The gene calls are TRBV2 and TRBJ2-2; no firm D call. Trimming left V 5 bases short and J 3 bases short, with 7 bases between. The germline gives CDR1 SNHLY, CDR2 FYNNEI. The CDR3 is 13 amino acids. Written as DNA, the CDR3 is TGTGCCAGCAGTCCTAGATACACCGGGGAGCTGTTTTTT. Its protein product is CASSPRYTGELFF.

This clone was counted once. The V gene is TRBV30, the J gene TRBJ2-5; TRBD1 matches at 9 bases. Germline V lookup: CDR1 GTSNPN, CDR2 SVGIG (reference sequence). There are 13 residues in the CDR3. The V and J ends lost 3 bases and 7 bases, in that order; junction bases with no gene match: 6. Written as DNA, the CDR3 is TGTGCCTGGAGATCCGGACAGGGGAGGACCCAGTACTTC. As protein: CAWRSGQGRTQYF.

The chain employs TRBV6-5 and TRBJ2-3, with D hard to call. Trimming left V 5 bases short and J 3 bases short, with 12 bases between. Germline CDR1 MNHEY, CDR2 SVGAGI. The CDR3 spans 14 residues. Here the CDR3 DNA reads TGTGCCAGCAGTCTAACCTCCGGGACAGATACGCAGTATTTT. Translated: CASSLTSGTDTQYF.

V gene TRBV5-1 combines with J gene TRBJ1-1; D gene ambiguous. Trimming pared 3 bases from V and 4 bases from J, leaving 10 bases between. CDR1 SGHRS and CDR2 YFSETQ come from the germline V gene. CDR3 length: 13 residues. CDR3 protein: CASSSLDATEAFF. CDR3 nucleotide sequence: TGCGCCAGCAGCTCTTTAGACGCCACTGAAGCTTTCTTT.

This chain connects TRBV27 to TRBJ1-2; a weak D match, TRBD1 (6 bases). The germline V gene encodes CDR1 MNHEY and CDR2 SMNVEV (reference sequence). This CDR3 contains 14 residues. Trimming cost V 6 bases and J 4 bases, with 15 bases left between them. The CDR3 sequence: CASSINRDSYGYTF. CDR3 DNA: TGTGCCAGCAGCATAAACAGGGATAGCTATGGCTACACCTTC.

This chain connects TRBV11-3 to TRBJ2-6; 7 nucleotides line up with TRBD1. With V trimmed by 3 bases and J by 0 bases, 5 bases remained unmatched. CDR3 length equals 17 residues. The V gene's germline CDR1 is SGHNT and CDR2 YENEEA. CDR3 sequence (DNA): TGTGCCAGCAGCTTCTCTACAGGGGACTCTGGGGCCAACGTCCTGACTTTC. This encodes CASSFSTGDSGANVLTF.

This clone was recorded only once. The chain is built from TRBV19 and TRBJ1-5; D is uncertain. The germline V and J ends were trimmed by 7 bases and 7 bases, with 14 bases remaining between them. From germline, CDR1 is LNHDA and CDR2 SQIVND (reference sequence). This CDR3 has 13 residues. In DNA form, the CDR3 reads TGTGCCAGTATTGACCGGGCCGGACAGCCCCAGCATTTT. This gives the protein CASIDRAGQPQHF.

The V gene is TRBV7-8, the J gene TRBJ2-2; unclear D gene. Germline V CDR1 and CDR2: SGHVS, FQNEAQ. The ends were cut back, 5 bases at V and 5 bases at J, with 18 bases in the middle. The CDR3 length is 16 residues. CDR3 sequence reads: CASSLVLSINTGELFF. The CDR3 DNA follows: TGTGCCAGCAGCCTAGTACTCTCGATAAATACCGGGGAGCTGTTTTTT.

This clone was counted only a few times. V and J are TRBV5-4 and TRBJ2-7; possible D gene TRBD2, 5 bases. CDR1 and CDR2 from the germline V gene are SGHNT and YYREEE (reference sequence). The CDR3 length is 15 residues. Trimming left V 1 base short and J 7 bases short, with 18 bases between. In DNA, the CDR3 is TGTGCCAGCAGCTTGTCGTCCCTACCGGGAATTGAGCAGTACTTC. This encodes CASSLSSLPGIEQYF.

The genes are TRBV18 and TRBJ2-7; D remains ambiguous. The V end was cut by 2 bases, the J end by 5 bases, with 7 bases between. The CDR3 loop spans 12 amino acids. Germline CDR1 and CDR2: KGHSH and LQKENI. CDR3 region: CASSPWPNEQYF. The CDR3 DNA reads as TGTGCCAGCTCACCATGGCCTAACGAGCAGTACTTC.

V gene TRBV28 combines with J gene TRBJ2-1; D gene ambiguous. Germline V gene lookup returns CDR1 MDHEN and CDR2 SYDVKM. This CDR3 region has 17 residues. The V and J ends lost 6 bases and 0 bases respectively, with 18 bases between them. CDR3 loop: CASSVRETMSSYNEQFF. CDR3 in DNA: TGTGCCAGCAGCGTGAGAGAGACGATGAGCTCCTACAATGAGCAGTTCTTC.

This clone has just a few counts. The rearrangement joins TRBV6-5 to TRBJ2-1; D not certain. Germline CDR1 and CDR2: MNHEY and SVGAGI. V was pared by 7 bases and J by 5 bases, with 9 bases between. The CDR3 totals 12 residues. The CDR3 DNA is TGTGCCAGCACGGCTCCCCACAATGAGCAGTTCTTC. Translation gives CASTAPHNEQFF.

V gene TRBV7-3 combines with J gene TRBJ1-1, with 7 bases that match TRBD1. The CDR3 contains 17 residues. Per germline, CDR1 SGHTA and CDR2 FQGTGA. The V gene end was trimmed by 1 base and the J gene end by 3 bases; junction bases not matched to a gene: 11. This CDR3 reads CASSLNGLGQGDTEAFF. The CDR3 DNA sequence: TGTGCCAGCAGCTTAAATGGTTTGGGGCAGGGGGACACTGAAGCTTTCTTT.

Concerning this clone itself: Its ends do not fully match the called genes, so a read error is possible. The sample has other DNA sequences that encode this CDR3 too. The V call is TRBV28, the J call TRBJ1-4; D is undetermined. CDR3 length equals 15 residues. The germline V gene has CDR1 MDHEN and CDR2 SYDVKM. As DNA, the CDR3 is TGCGCCAGCAGTCTTAGCAGGAGCTTGGGCGCAAAACTGTTTTTT. Amino acids: CASSLSRSLGAKLFF.

The chain carries TRBV30 and TRBJ1-3, with D uncertain. Per the germline V gene, CDR1 is GTSNPN and CDR2 is SVGIG (reference sequence). V was clipped by 5 bases and J by 0 bases, with 11 bases between them. The CDR3 sequence is 14 residues long. CDR3 protein: CAWGRKSSGNTIYF. The CDR3 region has the DNA TGTGCCTGGGGGAGGAAAAGCTCTGGAAACACCATATATTTT.

The chain couples TRBV15 to TRBJ1-1, with a tentative D call TRBD1 (5 bases). Germline V lookup: CDR1 LNHNV, CDR2 YYDKDF (reference sequence). The CDR3 extends over 15 amino acids. Deletions cut 5 bases from V and 1 base from J, with 14 bases between. The CDR3 protein is CATSPGHFTNTEAFF. In DNA, the CDR3 is TGTGCCACCAGCCCTGGACATTTTACGAACACTGAAGCTTTCTTT. Drawing the rest from reference TRBV15 and TRBJ1-1, the complete variable domain is DAMVIQNPRYQVTQFGKPVTLSCSQTLNHNVMYWYQQKSSQAPKLLFHYYDKDFNNEADTPDNFQSRRPNTSFCFLDIRSPGLGDTAMYLCATSPGHFTNTEAFFGQGTRLTVV.

This clone showed up just once. The chain links TRBV7-2 to TRBJ2-5; D possibly corresponds to TRBD2 (7 bases). The CDR3 is 16 residues long. The V end lost 1 base, the J end lost 4 bases, and 16 bases lay between the germline ends. Germline V gene sequence: CDR1 SGHTA, CDR2 FQGNSA. In DNA form, the CDR3 reads TGTGCCAGCAGCTTAGGAGGGGGGAGGGCCGGAGAGACCCAGTACTTC. Its protein is CASSLGGGRAGETQYF.